This T cell receptor beta chain was recovered during a study of technical replicates of blood from several donors. The protocol was immunoSEQ multiplex PCR, while the TCRdb copy is restricted to in-frame clones and leaves out a portion. The profile shows fewer than 9,500 clones, roughly 91% of them singletons. This sequence originates from a human donor in good health. Sequencing used PBMCs.

Here the CDR3 DNA reads TGTGCCAGCAGAGAGGGACTAGGGAACACCGGGGAGCTGTTTTTT. This encodes CASREGLGNTGELFF. This chain connects TRBV2 to TRBJ2-2, with 8 bases that match TRBD2. Germline V gives CDR1 SNHLY, CDR2 FYNNEI. The CDR3 runs 15 residues. V lost 6 bases, J lost 1 base, and 4 bases stayed unmatched.